This paragraph reports one T cell receptor (beta chain). This specimen comes from a study of blood T cell repertoires in COVID-19. This CDR3 has 14 residues. From germline, CDR1 is SGHVS and CDR2 FQNEAQ. V lost 5 bases to trimming and J lost 4 bases, with 12 bases between them. Assay: immunoSEQ multiplex PCR; the TCRdb copy retains only in-frame clones and omits some. Altogether about 290,000 clones are present, 75% to 90% being singletons, with the ten largest covering 0.85% to 0.95%. The receptor was isolated from a woman aged 40 to 50 who had recovered from COVID-19. The sample was peripheral blood. This chain uses TRBV7-8 with TRBJ2-1; D perhaps matches TRBD2 (6 bases). The CDR3 region has the DNA TGTGCCAGCAGCCGCGGGGCGGGGTACAATGAGCAGTTCTTC. It codes for CASSRGAGYNEQFF.